The rows below give T cell receptor beta chains drawn from one sample of a study of shared clonotypes between healthy human individuals. TCRdb keeps only in-frame clones here, not all; method: immunoSEQ multiplex PCR. Among 2 million to 3 million clones listed, more than 80% were seen once. Sequencing input: naive CD4+ T cells sorted from blood. The receptors derive from a man aged 18-30 years in good health. The conserved cysteine and the conserved F or W are not part of the CDR3 here. Each record gives: V gene, CDR3 length, J gene, CDR3 protein.

TRBV5-4	12	TRBJ2-2	ASSLGVNTGELF
TRBV10-3	13	TRBJ2-1	AISPGVSSYNEQF
TRBV19	12	TRBJ1-2	ASSILAGTEGYT
TRBV18	14	TRBJ2-2	ASSPRQGVSTGELF
TRBV7-2	14	TRBJ2-7	ASTGGGGRSSYEQY
TRBV5-5	12	TRBJ1-1	ASSSDRLNTEAF
TRBV4-1	14	TRBJ2-7	ASSLNSGRTEYEQY
TRBV30	12	TRBJ1-2	AWNKEGAYYGYT
TRBV6-5	13	TRBJ1-2	ASSYSSRAAEGYT
TRBV11-2	13	TRBJ1-6	ASSLGQGVGSPLH
TRBV14	13	TRBJ2-1	ASRHLDHTGNEQF